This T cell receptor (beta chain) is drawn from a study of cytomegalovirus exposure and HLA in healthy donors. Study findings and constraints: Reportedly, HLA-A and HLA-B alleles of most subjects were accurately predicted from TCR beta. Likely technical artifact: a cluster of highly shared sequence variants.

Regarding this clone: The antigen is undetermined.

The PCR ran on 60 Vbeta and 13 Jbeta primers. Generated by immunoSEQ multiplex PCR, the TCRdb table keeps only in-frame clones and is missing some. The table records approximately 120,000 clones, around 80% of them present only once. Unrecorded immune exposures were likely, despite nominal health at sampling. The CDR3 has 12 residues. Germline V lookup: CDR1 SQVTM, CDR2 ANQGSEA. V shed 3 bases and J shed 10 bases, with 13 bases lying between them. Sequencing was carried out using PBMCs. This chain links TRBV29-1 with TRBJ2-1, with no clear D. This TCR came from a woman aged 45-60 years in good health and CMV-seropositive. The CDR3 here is CSVEDSRREQFF. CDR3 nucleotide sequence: TGCAGCGTTGAGGATAGTCGGCGGGAGCAGTTCTTC.